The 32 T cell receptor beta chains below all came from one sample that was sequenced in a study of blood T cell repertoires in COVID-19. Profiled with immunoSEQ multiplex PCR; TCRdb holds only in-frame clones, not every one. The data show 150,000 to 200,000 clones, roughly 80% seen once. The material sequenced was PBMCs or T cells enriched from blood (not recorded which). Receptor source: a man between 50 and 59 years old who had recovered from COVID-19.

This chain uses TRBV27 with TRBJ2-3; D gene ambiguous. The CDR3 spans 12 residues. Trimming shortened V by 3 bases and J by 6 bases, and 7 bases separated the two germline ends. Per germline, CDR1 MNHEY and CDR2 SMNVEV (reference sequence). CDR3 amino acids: CASSFYADTQYF. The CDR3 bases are TGTGCCAGCAGTTTCTATGCGGATACGCAGTATTTT.

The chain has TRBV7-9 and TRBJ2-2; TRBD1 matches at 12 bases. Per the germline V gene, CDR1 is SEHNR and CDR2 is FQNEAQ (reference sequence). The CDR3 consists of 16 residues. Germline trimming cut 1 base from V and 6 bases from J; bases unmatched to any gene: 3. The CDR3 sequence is CASSLVWDRGPGELFF. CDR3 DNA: TGTGCCAGCAGCTTAGTCTGGGACAGGGGGCCCGGGGAGCTGTTTTTT.

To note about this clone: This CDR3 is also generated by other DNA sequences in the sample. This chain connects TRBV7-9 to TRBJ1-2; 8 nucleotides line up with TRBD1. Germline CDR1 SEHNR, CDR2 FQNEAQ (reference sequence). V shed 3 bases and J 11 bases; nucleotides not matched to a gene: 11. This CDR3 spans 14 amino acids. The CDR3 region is CASSLGGTGLQYTF. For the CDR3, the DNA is TGTGCCAGCAGCTTGGGTGGGACAGGTCTCCAGTACACCTTC.

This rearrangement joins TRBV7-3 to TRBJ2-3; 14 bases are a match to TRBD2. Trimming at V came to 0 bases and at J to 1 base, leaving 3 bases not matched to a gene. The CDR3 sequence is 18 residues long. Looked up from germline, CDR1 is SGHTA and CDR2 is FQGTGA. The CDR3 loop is CASSLTLGLAGGTDTQYF. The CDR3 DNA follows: TGTGCCAGCAGCTTAACGCTGGGACTAGCGGGGGGCACAGATACGCAGTATTTT.

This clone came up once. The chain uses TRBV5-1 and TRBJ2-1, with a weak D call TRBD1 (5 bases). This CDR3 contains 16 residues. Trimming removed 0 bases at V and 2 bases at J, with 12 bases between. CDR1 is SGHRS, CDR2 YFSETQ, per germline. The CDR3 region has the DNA TGCGCCAGCAGCTTGGCCGTCGACAGCCCCTACAATGAGCAGTTCTTC. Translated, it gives CASSLAVDSPYNEQFF.

CDR3 residues: CASKRSLTSSYEQYF. CDR3 nucleotide sequence: TGTGCCAGCAAAAGGTCCCTCACTAGTTCCTACGAGCAGTACTTC. The chain has TRBV6-5 and TRBJ2-7, with a weak D call TRBD2 (5 bases). With 7 bases removed from V and 1 base from J, the gap between germline ends came to 17 bases. The CDR3 covers 15 residues. From germline, CDR1 is MNHEY and CDR2 SVGAGI.

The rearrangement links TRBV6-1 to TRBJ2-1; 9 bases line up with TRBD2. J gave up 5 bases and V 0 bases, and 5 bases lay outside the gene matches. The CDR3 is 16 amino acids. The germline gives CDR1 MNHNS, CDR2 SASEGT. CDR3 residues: CASSEAALAGNNEQFF. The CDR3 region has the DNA TGTGCCAGCAGTGAAGCTGCCCTAGCGGGGAACAATGAGCAGTTCTTC.

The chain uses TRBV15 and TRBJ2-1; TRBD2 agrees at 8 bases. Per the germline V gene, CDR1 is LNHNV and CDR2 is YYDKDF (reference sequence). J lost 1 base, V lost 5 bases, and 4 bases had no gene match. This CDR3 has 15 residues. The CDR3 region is CATSLGTSSYNEQFF. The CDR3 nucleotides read TGTGCCACCAGCTTAGGGACTAGTTCCTACAATGAGCAGTTCTTC.

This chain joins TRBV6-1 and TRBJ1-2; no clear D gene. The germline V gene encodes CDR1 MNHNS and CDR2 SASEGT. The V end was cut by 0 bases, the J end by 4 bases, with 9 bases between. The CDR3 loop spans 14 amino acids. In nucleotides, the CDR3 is TGTGCCAGCAGTGAAGCTGGCAGCGTCTATGGCTACACCTTC. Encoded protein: CASSEAGSVYGYTF.

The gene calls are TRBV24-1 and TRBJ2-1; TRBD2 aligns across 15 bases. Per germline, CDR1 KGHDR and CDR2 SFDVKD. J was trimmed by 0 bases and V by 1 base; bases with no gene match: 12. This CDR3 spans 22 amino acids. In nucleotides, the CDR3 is TGTGCCACCAGTGATTTCAACCCGGGACTAGCGGGGGGCTCTAGCTCCTACAATGAGCAGTTCTTC. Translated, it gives CATSDFNPGLAGGSSSYNEQFF.

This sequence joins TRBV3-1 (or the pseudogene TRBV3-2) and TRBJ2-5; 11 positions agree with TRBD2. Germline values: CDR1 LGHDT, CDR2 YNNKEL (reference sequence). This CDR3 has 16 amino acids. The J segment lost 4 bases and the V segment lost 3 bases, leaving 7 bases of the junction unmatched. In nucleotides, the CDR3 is TGTGCCAGCAGCCAGAATAGCGGGAGGGCCGGAGAGACCCAGTACTTC. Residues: CASSQNSGRAGETQYF.

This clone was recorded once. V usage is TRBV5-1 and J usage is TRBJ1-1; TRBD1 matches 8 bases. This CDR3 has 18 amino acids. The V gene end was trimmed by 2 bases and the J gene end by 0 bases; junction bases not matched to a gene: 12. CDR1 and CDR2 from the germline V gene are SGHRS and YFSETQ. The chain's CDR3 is CASSFGQGHPGVNTEAFF. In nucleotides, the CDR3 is TGCGCCAGCAGCTTCGGACAGGGCCACCCAGGGGTGAACACTGAAGCTTTCTTT.

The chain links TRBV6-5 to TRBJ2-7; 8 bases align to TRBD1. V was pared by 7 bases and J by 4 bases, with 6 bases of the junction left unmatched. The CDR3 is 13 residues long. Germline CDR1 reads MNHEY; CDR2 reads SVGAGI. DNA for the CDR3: TGTGCCAGCATTGCAGGGGGCATGTACGAGCAGTACTTC. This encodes CASIAGGMYEQYF.

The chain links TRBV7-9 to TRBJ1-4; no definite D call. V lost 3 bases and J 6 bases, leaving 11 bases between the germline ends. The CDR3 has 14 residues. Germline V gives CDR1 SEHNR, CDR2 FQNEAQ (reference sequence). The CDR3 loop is CASSLRPADEKLFF. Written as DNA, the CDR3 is TGTGCCAGCAGCTTGCGGCCAGCTGATGAAAAACTGTTTTTT.

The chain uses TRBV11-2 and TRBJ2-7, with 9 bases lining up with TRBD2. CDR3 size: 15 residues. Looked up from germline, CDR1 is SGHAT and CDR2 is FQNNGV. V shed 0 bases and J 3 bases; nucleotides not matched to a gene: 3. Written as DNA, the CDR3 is TGTGCCAGCAGCTTAGAGGCTAGCGGGATCTACGAGCAGTACTTC. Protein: CASSLEASGIYEQYF.

The CDR3 reads CASSLEGKGAEAFF. In DNA form, the CDR3 reads TGCGCCAGCAGCTTGGAGGGGAAGGGGGCTGAAGCTTTCTTT. The chain combines TRBV5-1 with TRBJ1-1, with TRBD1 as a possible D gene (6 bases). CDR3 length: 14 residues. Germline V gene data show CDR1 as SGHRS and CDR2 as YFSETQ. V shed 0 bases and J shed 6 bases, with 12 bases lying between them.

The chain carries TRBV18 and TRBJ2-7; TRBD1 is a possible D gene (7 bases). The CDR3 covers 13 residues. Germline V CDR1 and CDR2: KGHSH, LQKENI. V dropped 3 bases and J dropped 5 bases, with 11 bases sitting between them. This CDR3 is CASSPAGGHEQYF. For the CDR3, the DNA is TGTGCCAGCTCACCCGCAGGGGGGCACGAGCAGTACTTC.

CDR3 region: CASSSLAGAVSDTQYF. CDR3 DNA: TGTGCCAGCAGTTCGCTAGCGGGAGCAGTTTCAGATACGCAGTATTTT. This sequence joins TRBV27 and TRBJ2-3; 10 bases map to TRBD2. The CDR3 runs 16 residues. With 4 bases clipped from V and 4 bases from J, the junction kept 8 bases outside the gene matches. CDR1 is MNHEY and CDR2 is SMNVEV in the germline V gene (reference sequence).

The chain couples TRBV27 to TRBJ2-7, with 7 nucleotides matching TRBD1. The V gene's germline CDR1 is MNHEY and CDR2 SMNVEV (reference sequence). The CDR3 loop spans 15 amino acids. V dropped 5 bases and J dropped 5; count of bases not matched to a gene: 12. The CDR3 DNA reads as TGTGCCAGCAGTCTACGACAGGGCGGAAGGGACGAGCAGTACTTC. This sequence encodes CASSLRQGGRDEQYF.

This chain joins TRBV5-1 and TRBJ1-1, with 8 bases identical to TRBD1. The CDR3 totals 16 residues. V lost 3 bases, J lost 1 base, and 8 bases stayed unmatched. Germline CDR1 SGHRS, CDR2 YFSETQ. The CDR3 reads CASSSQPGTGNTEAFF. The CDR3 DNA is TGCGCCAGCAGCTCTCAACCCGGGACAGGGAACACTGAAGCTTTCTTT. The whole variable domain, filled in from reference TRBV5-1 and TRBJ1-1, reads KAGVTQTPRYLIKTRGQQVTLSCSPISGHRSVSWYQQTPGQGLQFLFEYFSETQRNKGNFPGRFSGRQFSNSRSEMNVSTLELGDSALYLCASSSQPGTGNTEAFFGQGTRLTVV.

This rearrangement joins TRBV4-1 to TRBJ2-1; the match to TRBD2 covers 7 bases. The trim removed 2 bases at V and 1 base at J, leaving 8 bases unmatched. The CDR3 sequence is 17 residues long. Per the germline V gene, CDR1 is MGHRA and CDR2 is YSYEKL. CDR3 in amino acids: CASSQLGTNNSYNEQFF. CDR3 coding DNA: TGCGCCAGCAGCCAACTGGGGACTAACAATTCCTACAATGAGCAGTTCTTC.

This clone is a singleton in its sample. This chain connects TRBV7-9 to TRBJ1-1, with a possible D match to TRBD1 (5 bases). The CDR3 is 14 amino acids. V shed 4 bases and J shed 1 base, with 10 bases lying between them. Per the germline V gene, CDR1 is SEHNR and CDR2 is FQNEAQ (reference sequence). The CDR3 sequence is CASSSQGANTEAFF. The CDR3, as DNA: TGTGCCAGCAGCTCTCAAGGGGCGAACACTGAAGCTTTCTTT.

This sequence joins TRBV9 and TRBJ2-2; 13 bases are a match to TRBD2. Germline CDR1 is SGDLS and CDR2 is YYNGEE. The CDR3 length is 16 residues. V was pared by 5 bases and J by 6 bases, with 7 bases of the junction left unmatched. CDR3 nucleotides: TGTGCCAGCAGTGGACTAGCGGGAGTTAACGCCGGGGAGCTGTTTTTT. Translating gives CASSGLAGVNAGELFF.

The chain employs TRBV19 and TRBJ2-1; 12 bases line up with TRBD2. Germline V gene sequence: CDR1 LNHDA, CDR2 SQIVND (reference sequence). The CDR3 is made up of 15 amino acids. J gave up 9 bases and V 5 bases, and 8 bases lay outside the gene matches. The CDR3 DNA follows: TGTGCCAGTAGTGCGGCTAGCGGGGGGGCAGGTGAGCAGTTCTTC. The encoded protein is CASSAASGGAGEQFF.

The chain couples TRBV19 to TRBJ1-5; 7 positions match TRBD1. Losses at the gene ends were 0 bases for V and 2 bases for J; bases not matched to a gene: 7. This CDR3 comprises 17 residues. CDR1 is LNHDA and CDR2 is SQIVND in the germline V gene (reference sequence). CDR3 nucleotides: TGTGCCAGTAGTATAGATTTCCGACAGGGAGGCAATCAGCCCCAGCATTTT. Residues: CASSIDFRQGGNQPQHF.

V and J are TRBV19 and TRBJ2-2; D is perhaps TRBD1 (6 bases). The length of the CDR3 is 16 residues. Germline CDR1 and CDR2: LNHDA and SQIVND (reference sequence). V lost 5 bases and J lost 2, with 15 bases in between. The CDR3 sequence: CASSVWGPVNTGELFF. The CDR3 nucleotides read TGTGCCAGTAGTGTCTGGGGGCCGGTTAACACCGGGGAGCTGTTTTTT.

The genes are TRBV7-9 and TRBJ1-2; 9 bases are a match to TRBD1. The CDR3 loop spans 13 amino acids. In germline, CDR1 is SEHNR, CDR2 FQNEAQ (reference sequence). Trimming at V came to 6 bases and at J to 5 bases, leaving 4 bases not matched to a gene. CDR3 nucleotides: TGTGCCAGCAGGCCTGGGACAGGGTATGGCTACACCTTC. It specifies CASRPGTGYGYTF. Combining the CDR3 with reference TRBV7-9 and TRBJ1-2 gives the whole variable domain DTGVSQNPRHKITKRGQNVTFRCDPISEHNRLYWYRQTLGQGPEFLTYFQNEAQLEKSRLLSDRFSAERPKGSFSTLEIQRTEQGDSAMYLCASRPGTGYGYTFGSGTRLTVV.

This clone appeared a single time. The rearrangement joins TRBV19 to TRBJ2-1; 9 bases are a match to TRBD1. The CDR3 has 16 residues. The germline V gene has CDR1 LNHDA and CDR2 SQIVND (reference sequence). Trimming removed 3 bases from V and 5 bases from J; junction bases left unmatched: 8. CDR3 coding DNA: TGTGCCAGTAGTATTATTCTCGGGACAGGGCACAATGAGCAGTTCTTC. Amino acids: CASSIILGTGHNEQFF. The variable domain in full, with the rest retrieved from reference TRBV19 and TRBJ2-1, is DGGITQSPKYLFRKEGQNVTLSCEQNLNHDAMYWYRQDPGQGLRLIYYSQIVNDFQKGDIAEGYSVSREKKESFPLTVTSAQKNPTAFYLCASSIILGTGHNEQFFGPGTRLTVL.

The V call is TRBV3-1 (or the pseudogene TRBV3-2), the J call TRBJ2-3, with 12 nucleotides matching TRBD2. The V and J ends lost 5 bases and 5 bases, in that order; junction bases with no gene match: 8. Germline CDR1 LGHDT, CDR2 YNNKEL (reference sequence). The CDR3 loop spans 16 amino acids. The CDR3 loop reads CASSSPSGRVGDTQYF. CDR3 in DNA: TGTGCCAGCAGCTCCCCTAGCGGGAGGGTCGGAGATACGCAGTATTTT.

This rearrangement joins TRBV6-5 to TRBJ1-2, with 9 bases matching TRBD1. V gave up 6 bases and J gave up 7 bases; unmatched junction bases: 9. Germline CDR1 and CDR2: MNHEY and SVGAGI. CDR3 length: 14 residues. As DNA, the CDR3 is TGTGCCAGCAGGGGGACAGGGCGAGTATTTGGCTACACCTTC. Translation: CASRGTGRVFGYTF.

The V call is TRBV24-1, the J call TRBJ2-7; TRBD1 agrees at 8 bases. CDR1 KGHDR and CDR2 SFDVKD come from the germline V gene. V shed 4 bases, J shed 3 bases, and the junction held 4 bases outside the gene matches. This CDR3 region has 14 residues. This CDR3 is CATSDPGQGYEQYF. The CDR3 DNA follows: TGTGCCACCAGTGACCCCGGACAGGGCTACGAGCAGTACTTC.

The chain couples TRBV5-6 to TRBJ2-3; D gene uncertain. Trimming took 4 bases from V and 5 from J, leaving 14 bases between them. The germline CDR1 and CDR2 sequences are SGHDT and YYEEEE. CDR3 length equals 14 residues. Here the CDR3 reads CASSDSRTGDTQYF. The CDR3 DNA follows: TGTGCCAGCAGCGATTCTCGTACGGGAGATACGCAGTATTTT.